This T cell receptor (beta chain) appears in the sequencing data of a study of T-cell memory formation after mild COVID-19. 5'RACE with constant-segment primers built TCRalpha and TCRbeta cDNA libraries with UMIs. Using its own MiXCR run on the 5' RACE reads, TCRdb lists one record per CDR3 protein. The repertoire holds fewer than 90,000 distinct CDR3 sequences, around 13% seen once, with 41% in the top ten. Germline CDR1 SGDLS, CDR2 YYNGEE. This CDR3 comprises 16 residues. With 1 base removed from V and 0 bases from J, the gap between germline ends came to 8 bases. Regarding this clonotype: The antigen is not known.

Study findings and constraints: A second wave expanding day 15 to 37 was CD4+-biased; contracting clones were balanced. Day 37-peaking second-wave clones had unconfirmed SARS-CoV-2 specificity.

The TCR was taken from a man aged 18 to 30 who had mild COVID-19 (a few samples of this study predate the infection). Cell type and time point are not known. This chain connects TRBV9 to TRBJ2-6; no clear D gene. Sequencing was carried out using PBMCs or a T cell subset sorted from them (not recorded which). CDR3 region: CASSVRVSSGANVLTF. The CDR3 DNA reads TGTGCCAGCAGCGTAAGGGTCTCCTCTGGGGCCAACGTCCTGACTTTC.